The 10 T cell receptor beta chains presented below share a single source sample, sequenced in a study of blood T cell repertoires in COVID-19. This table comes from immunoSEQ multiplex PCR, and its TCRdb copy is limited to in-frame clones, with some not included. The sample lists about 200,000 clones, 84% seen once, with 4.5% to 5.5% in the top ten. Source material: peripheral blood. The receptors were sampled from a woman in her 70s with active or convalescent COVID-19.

The CDR3 bases are TGTGCCAGCAGTTTACTGCAGGGCAAAGCTTTCTTT. Translation: CASSLLQGKAFF. This chain links TRBV28 with TRBJ1-1, with a tentative D call TRBD1 (5 bases). Germline CDR1 MDHEN, CDR2 SYDVKM. The CDR3 consists of 12 residues. V gave up 2 bases and J gave up 9 bases, with 10 bases separating them.

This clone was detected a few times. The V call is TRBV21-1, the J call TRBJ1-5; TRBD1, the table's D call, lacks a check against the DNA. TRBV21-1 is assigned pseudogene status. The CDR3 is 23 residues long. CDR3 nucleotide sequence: TGTGCCAGCAGCACCAGAAACCAGGGTTTAGGCGTCTCCGTTGATGCCTTCAATCAGCCCCAGCATTTT. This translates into CASSTRNQGLGVSVDAFNQPQHF.

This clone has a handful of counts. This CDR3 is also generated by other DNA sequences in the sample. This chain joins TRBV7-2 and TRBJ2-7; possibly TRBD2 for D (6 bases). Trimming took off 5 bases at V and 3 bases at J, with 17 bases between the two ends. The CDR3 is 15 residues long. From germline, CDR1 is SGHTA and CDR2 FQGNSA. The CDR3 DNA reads TGTGCCAGCAGCCAAACAGCGGGCATCAACTACGAGCAGTACTTC. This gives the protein CASSQTAGINYEQYF.

CDR3: CASRPQGWTDTQYF. In nucleotides, the CDR3 is TGTGCCAGCAGACCACAGGGCTGGACAGATACGCAGTATTTT. The rearrangement uses TRBV5-6 and TRBJ2-3, with TRBD1 as a possible D gene (6 bases). The V gene's germline CDR1 is SGHDT and CDR2 YYEEEE. This CDR3 has 14 residues. Trimming left V 5 bases short and J 3 bases short, with 13 bases between.

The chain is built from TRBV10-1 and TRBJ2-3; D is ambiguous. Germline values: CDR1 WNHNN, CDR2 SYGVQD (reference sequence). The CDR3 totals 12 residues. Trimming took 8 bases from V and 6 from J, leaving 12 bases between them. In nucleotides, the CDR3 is TGCGCCAGCCCCCCGAGCTCCGATACGCAGTATTTT. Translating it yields CASPPSSDTQYF.

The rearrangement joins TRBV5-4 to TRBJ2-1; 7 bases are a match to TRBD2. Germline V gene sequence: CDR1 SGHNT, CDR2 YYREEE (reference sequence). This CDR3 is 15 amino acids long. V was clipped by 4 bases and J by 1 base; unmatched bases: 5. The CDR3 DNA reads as TGTGCCAGCAGCGTTCCGCGGGGGTCCTACAATGAGCAGTTCTTC. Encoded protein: CASSVPRGSYNEQFF.

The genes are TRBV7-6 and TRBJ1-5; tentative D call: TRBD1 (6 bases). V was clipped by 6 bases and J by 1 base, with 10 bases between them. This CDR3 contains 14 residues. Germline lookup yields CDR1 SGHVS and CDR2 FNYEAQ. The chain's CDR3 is CASREQGSNQPQHF. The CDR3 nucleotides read TGTGCCAGCAGAGAACAGGGAAGCAATCAGCCCCAGCATTTT.

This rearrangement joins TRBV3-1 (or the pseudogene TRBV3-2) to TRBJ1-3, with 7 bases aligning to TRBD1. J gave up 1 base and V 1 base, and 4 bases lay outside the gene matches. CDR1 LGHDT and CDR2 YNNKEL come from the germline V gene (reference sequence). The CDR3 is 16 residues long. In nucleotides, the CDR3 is TGTGCCAGCAGCCAAGGACAGGGTCTGTCTGGAAACACCATATATTTT. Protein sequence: CASSQGQGLSGNTIYF.

The CDR3 sequence: CASGLGGATEAFF. DNA of the CDR3: TGTGCCAGCGGCCTAGGGGGCGCGACTGAAGCTTTCTTT. The chain combines TRBV27 with TRBJ1-1; 7 nucleotides match TRBD1. V lost 8 bases to trimming and J lost 5 bases; unmatched junction nucleotides: 8. Germline loops: CDR1 MNHEY, CDR2 SMNVEV (reference sequence). The CDR3 spans 13 residues.

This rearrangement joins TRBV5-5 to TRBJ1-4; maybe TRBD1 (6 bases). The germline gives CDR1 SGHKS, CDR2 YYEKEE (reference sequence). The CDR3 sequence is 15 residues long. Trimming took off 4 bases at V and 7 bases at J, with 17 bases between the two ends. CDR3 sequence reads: CASSLSRTGFEKLFF. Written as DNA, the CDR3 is TGTGCCAGCAGCCTATCCCGTACAGGGTTTGAAAAACTGTTTTTT.